These T cell receptor beta chains were read from a single sample in a study of blood T cell repertoires in COVID-19. Assay: immunoSEQ multiplex PCR; the TCRdb copy retains only in-frame clones and omits some. Altogether approximately 77,000 clones are present, 86% being singletons, with the ten largest covering approximately 1.9%. The sample comprised peripheral blood. These receptors all come from a man younger than 40 with acute or convalescent COVID-19. The CDR3 runs from the conserved cysteine through the conserved F or W. D genes are given only for firm matches. Size tells how often a clone was seen (once, few, many) or the class of an expanded clone, and some rows leave it out.

J gene: TRBJ1-5
CDR3 length: 18
V gene: TRBV4-2
D gene: TRBD1
clone size: -
CDR3 DNA: TGTGCCAGCAGCCAAGGGACAGGGGGTGTACATTTCAATCAGCCCCAGCATTTT
CDR3 protein: CASSQGTGGVHFNQPQHF

J gene: TRBJ1-1
CDR3 length: 15
V gene: TRBV28
D gene: -
clone size: once
CDR3 DNA: TGTGCCAGCAGTTCTTGGGCCCCGTCGAGCACTGAAGCTTTCTTT
CDR3 protein: CASSSWAPSSTEAFF

J gene: TRBJ2-2
CDR3 length: 14
V gene: TRBV2
D gene: -
clone size: -
CDR3 DNA: TGTGCCAGCAGCTGGGGACAGAACACCGGGGAGCTGTTTTTT
CDR3 protein: CASSWGQNTGELFF

J gene: TRBJ1-5
CDR3 length: 14
V gene: TRBV6-5
D gene: -
clone size: -
CDR3 DNA: TGTGCCAGCAGCTTCAGCGACTCGGGGCAGCCCCAGCATTTT
CDR3 protein: CASSFSDSGQPQHF

J gene: TRBJ1-6
CDR3 length: 15
V gene: TRBV5-5
D gene: TRBD1
clone size: once
CDR3 DNA: TGTGCCAGCAGCTGGACAGGGATAGAGAATTCACCCCTCCACTTT
CDR3 protein: CASSWTGIENSPLHF

J gene: TRBJ2-4
CDR3 length: 15
V gene: TRBV6-5
D gene: -
clone size: -
CDR3 DNA: TGTGCCAGCTACCAGGGGCTGTCAGCCAAAAACATTCAGTACTTC
CDR3 protein: CASYQGLSAKNIQYF

J gene: TRBJ2-3
CDR3 length: 15
V gene: TRBV7-3
D gene: TRBD2
clone size: -
CDR3 DNA: TGTGCCAGCAGCCCAAAGGGGAGGGCCGCCGATACGCAGTATTTT
CDR3 protein: CASSPKGRAADTQYF

J gene: TRBJ1-2
CDR3 length: 13
V gene: TRBV10-3
D gene: -
clone size: few
CDR3 DNA: TGTGCCATCAGTGAGTACAGGGAGGGCGGCTACACCTTC
CDR3 protein: CAISEYREGGYTF

J gene: TRBJ2-1
CDR3 length: 15
V gene: TRBV30
D gene: -
clone size: -
CDR3 DNA: TGTGCCTGGAAAGCGTTTTTCCGACTCTACAATGAGCAGTTCTTC
CDR3 protein: CAWKAFFRLYNEQFF

J gene: TRBJ2-3
CDR3 length: 16
V gene: TRBV18
D gene: TRBD2
clone size: -
CDR3 DNA: TGTGCCAGCTCTTGGGTGACTAGCGGGGGACCAGATACGCAGTATTTT
CDR3 protein: CASSWVTSGGPDTQYF

J gene: TRBJ2-5
CDR3 length: 14
V gene: TRBV6-5
D gene: TRBD1
clone size: -
CDR3 DNA: TGTGCCAGCCGGTACTTAGACAGGGTGGAGACCCAGTACTTC
CDR3 protein: CASRYLDRVETQYF

J gene: TRBJ2-6
CDR3 length: 15
V gene: TRBV7-9
D gene: -
clone size: -
CDR3 DNA: TGTGCCAGCAGCCCCCCCCGGGCTGGGGCCAACGTCCTGACTTTC
CDR3 protein: CASSPPRAGANVLTF

J gene: TRBJ2-1
CDR3 length: 16
V gene: TRBV5-4
D gene: TRBD2
clone size: -
CDR3 DNA: TGTGCCAGCAGCACTGGGACTAGCGGGGGGTTCGGTGAGCAGTTCTTC
CDR3 protein: CASSTGTSGGFGEQFF

J gene: TRBJ1-5
CDR3 length: 13
V gene: TRBV6-1
D gene: -
clone size: -
CDR3 DNA: TGTGCCAGCAGTGAAATCCCGAGACAGCCCCAGCATTTT
CDR3 protein: CASSEIPRQPQHF

J gene: TRBJ2-6
CDR3 length: 14
V gene: TRBV5-1
D gene: -
clone size: -
CDR3 DNA: TGCGCCAGCAGCGCGGGCTCTGGGGCCAACGTCCTGACTTTC
CDR3 protein: CASSAGSGANVLTF

J gene: TRBJ1-2
CDR3 length: 15
V gene: TRBV28
D gene: TRBD1
clone size: -
CDR3 DNA: TGTGCCAGCAGTTTACAATTGACAGGGTTCGGCGGCTACACCTTC
CDR3 protein: CASSLQLTGFGGYTF

J gene: TRBJ1-2
CDR3 length: 14
V gene: TRBV6-5
D gene: -
clone size: once
CDR3 DNA: TGTGCCAGCAGTTACTCCGAGGGCAGGAGTGGCTACACCTTC
CDR3 protein: CASSYSEGRSGYTF

J gene: TRBJ1-1
CDR3 length: 14
V gene: TRBV27
D gene: -
clone size: -
CDR3 DNA: TGTGCCAGCAGTCCTTACCCCCCTCAGGGTGAAGCTTTCTTT
CDR3 protein: CASSPYPPQGEAFF

J gene: TRBJ1-5
CDR3 length: 14
V gene: TRBV7-9
D gene: -
clone size: -
CDR3 DNA: TGTGCCAGCAGCTTGGGAGGGATCAATCAGCCCCAGCATTTT
CDR3 protein: CASSLGGINQPQHF

J gene: TRBJ1-2
CDR3 length: 12
V gene: TRBV2
D gene: -
clone size: -
CDR3 DNA: TGTGCCAGCAGAGAGAGTGTCTTCGGCTACACCTTC
CDR3 protein: CASRESVFGYTF

J gene: TRBJ2-2
CDR3 length: 15
V gene: TRBV5-1
D gene: TRBD1
clone size: -
CDR3 DNA: TGCGCCAGCAGCCCCCGGGACAGGGTCCCCGGGGAGCTGTTTTTT
CDR3 protein: CASSPRDRVPGELFF

J gene: TRBJ1-2
CDR3 length: 15
V gene: TRBV5-4
D gene: -
clone size: -
CDR3 DNA: TGTGCCAGCAGCTTGGGCGGGGTAGGGCCCTATGGCTACACCTTC
CDR3 protein: CASSLGGVGPYGYTF

J gene: TRBJ1-1
CDR3 length: 15
V gene: TRBV6-5
D gene: -
clone size: -
CDR3 DNA: TGTGCCAGCAGCCCCTCTTGGTCCGGGAACACTGAAGCTTTCTTT
CDR3 protein: CASSPSWSGNTEAFF

J gene: TRBJ2-7
CDR3 length: 16
V gene: TRBV6-6
D gene: TRBD2
clone size: -
CDR3 DNA: TGTGCCAGCAGTTACCCAACTAGCGGGAGGGCCAACGAGCAGTACTTC
CDR3 protein: CASSYPTSGRANEQYF

J gene: TRBJ2-5
CDR3 length: 13
V gene: TRBV10-3
D gene: -
clone size: -
CDR3 DNA: TGTGCCATCAGGGCAGGACTTGCGGAGACCCAGTACTTC
CDR3 protein: CAIRAGLAETQYF

J gene: TRBJ2-2
CDR3 length: 16
V gene: TRBV28
D gene: -
clone size: -
CDR3 DNA: TGTGCCAGCAGTTTATGGGCGACCAGGGACACCGGGGAGCTGTTTTTT
CDR3 protein: CASSLWATRDTGELFF

J gene: TRBJ2-1
CDR3 length: 16
V gene: TRBV11-2
D gene: TRBD2
clone size: -
CDR3 DNA: TGTGCCAGCAGCTTAGGGGGTAGCGGGGTCCTCCTTGAGCAGTTCTTC
CDR3 protein: CASSLGGSGVLLEQFF

J gene: TRBJ1-1
CDR3 length: 13
V gene: TRBV5-1
D gene: -
clone size: -
CDR3 DNA: TGCGCCAGCAGCAACAGGATGAACACTGAAGCTTTCTTT
CDR3 protein: CASSNRMNTEAFF

J gene: TRBJ2-6
CDR3 length: 14
V gene: TRBV19
D gene: -
clone size: -
CDR3 DNA: TGTGCCAGTAGGGAGGACTCTGGGGCCAACGTCCTGACTTTC
CDR3 protein: CASREDSGANVLTF

J gene: TRBJ2-1
CDR3 length: 16
V gene: TRBV29-1
D gene: TRBD1
clone size: -
CDR3 DNA: TGCAGCGTTCAAGAGTCGGGGACAGGGAGGAACAATGAGCAGTTCTTC
CDR3 protein: CSVQESGTGRNNEQFF

J gene: TRBJ1-2
CDR3 length: 13
V gene: TRBV3-1/TRBV3-2
D gene: TRBD1
clone size: -
CDR3 DNA: TGTGCCACCTCAAACAGGGGGGCTATTGGCTACACCTTC
CDR3 protein: CATSNRGAIGYTF

J gene: TRBJ1-2
CDR3 length: 14
V gene: TRBV3-1/TRBV3-2
D gene: TRBD1
clone size: once
CDR3 DNA: TGTGCCAGCAGCCCCCGGACAGGGGTGGGTGGCTACACCTTC
CDR3 protein: CASSPRTGVGGYTF

J gene: TRBJ1-4
CDR3 length: 16
V gene: TRBV6-6
D gene: -
clone size: -
CDR3 DNA: TGTGCCAGCAGTTACGCGGAACAGGAGAGGGGGGAAAAACTGTTTTTT
CDR3 protein: CASSYAEQERGEKLFF

J gene: TRBJ1-6
CDR3 length: 15
V gene: TRBV7-6
D gene: -
clone size: -
CDR3 DNA: TGTGCCAGCAGCTTAGCGTCTGGGAGCAGTTCACCCCTCCACTTT
CDR3 protein: CASSLASGSSSPLHF

J gene: TRBJ2-1
CDR3 length: 18
V gene: TRBV3-1/TRBV3-2
D gene: -
clone size: -
CDR3 DNA: TGTGCCAGCAGCCAAGATTTCAGGCCCCTGCCTAACTACAATGAGCAGTTCTTC
CDR3 protein: CASSQDFRPLPNYNEQFF

J gene: TRBJ2-3
CDR3 length: 11
V gene: TRBV14
D gene: -
clone size: -
CDR3 DNA: TGTGCCAGCAGCCATCTGGATACGCAGTATTTT
CDR3 protein: CASSHLDTQYF

J gene: TRBJ2-1
CDR3 length: 15
V gene: TRBV12-5
D gene: -
clone size: -
CDR3 DNA: TGTGCTAGTGGTTTATGGCAGGGGGGAGTCTATGAGCAGTTCTTC
CDR3 protein: CASGLWQGGVYEQFF

J gene: TRBJ2-2
CDR3 length: 18
V gene: TRBV11-2
D gene: -
clone size: -
CDR3 DNA: TGTGCCAGCAGCTTAGGTTTGGGGCGGAGCGCGAACACCGGGGAGCTGTTTTTT
CDR3 protein: CASSLGLGRSANTGELFF